The 17 T cell receptor beta chains below come from one sample, sequenced in a study of beta chain features in type 1 diabetes. General study results and limits: Type 1 diabetes patients had TCRB CDR3s that were shorter (moderately but significantly so) in all four CD4+ subsets.

Isolated RNA was reverse transcribed in full, so expressed TCRB transcripts were sequenced. The protocol was immunoSEQ multiplex PCR, while the TCRdb copy is restricted to in-frame clones and leaves out a portion. Here the sample spans fewer than 400,000 clones, around 8.5% being singletons. No antigen has been identified for these receptors. Specimen: central memory CD4+ T cells from blood. The origin of the receptors is a young man with type 1 diabetes.

The V gene is TRBV7-9, the J gene TRBJ1-4, with 9 bases aligning to TRBD1. Trimming cost V 5 bases and J 8 bases; bases outside gene matches: 6. This CDR3 is built from 14 residues. Per the germline V gene, CDR1 is SEHNR and CDR2 is FQNEAQ (reference sequence). The CDR3 sequence: CASSQGQGFEKLFF. The DNA of the CDR3 is TGTGCCAGCAGCCAGGGACAGGGATTCGAAAAACTGTTTTTT.

This chain links TRBV5-6 with TRBJ1-1; no definite D call. The germline gives CDR1 SGHDT, CDR2 YYEEEE. This CDR3 has 12 residues. Trimming cost V 2 bases and J 1 base, with 3 bases left between them. CDR3 amino acids: CASSFWNTEAFF. The CDR3 bases are TGTGCCAGCAGCTTTTGGAACACTGAAGCTTTCTTT.

This clone has just a few counts. The rearrangement links TRBV7-2 to TRBJ2-2; TRBD2 might be the D (6 bases). Germline lookup yields CDR1 SGHTA and CDR2 FQGNSA. Trimming removed 2 bases from V and 1 base from J, with 8 bases in between. The CDR3 covers 15 residues. CDR3 sequence: CASSLSGRNTGELFF. The CDR3 nucleotides read TGTGCCAGCAGCTTAAGCGGGCGGAACACCGGGGAGCTGTTTTTT.

This chain uses TRBV7-9 with TRBJ1-2, with D perhaps matching TRBD1 (5 bases). CDR1 SEHNR and CDR2 FQNEAQ come from the germline V gene (reference sequence). This CDR3 is 12 amino acids long. V dropped 5 bases and J dropped 7 bases, with 11 bases sitting between them. The CDR3 region is CASSIDSFGYTF. In DNA, the CDR3 is TGTGCCAGCAGCATAGACAGTTTTGGCTACACCTTC.

This chain links TRBV5-4 with TRBJ2-4; 7 nucleotides agree with TRBD1. From germline, CDR1 is SGHNT and CDR2 YYREEE (reference sequence). The CDR3 covers 14 residues. With 3 bases clipped from V and 6 bases from J, the junction kept 6 bases outside the gene matches. In nucleotides, the CDR3 is TGTGCCAGCAGCTACGACAGGGTCGGAAACATTCAGTACTTC. This encodes CASSYDRVGNIQYF. The whole variable domain, remainder taken from reference TRBV5-4 and TRBJ2-4, is ETGVTQSPTHLIKTRGQQVTLRCSSQSGHNTVSWYQQALGQGPQFIFQYYREEENGRGNFPPRFSGLQFPNYSSELNVNALELDDSALYLCASSYDRVGNIQYFGAGTRLSVL.

This clone was recorded a few times. The J gene is TRBJ2-2, the V gene TRBV28; D might be TRBD1 (6 bases). Per the germline V gene, CDR1 is MDHEN and CDR2 is SYDVKM. The CDR3 loop spans 14 amino acids. V dropped 5 bases and J dropped 1 base, with 8 bases sitting between them. In DNA, the CDR3 is TGTGCCAGCAGTACGGGACAGAACACCGGGGAGCTGTTTTTT. Residues: CASSTGQNTGELFF.

This chain links TRBV7-9 with TRBJ2-2, with 8 positions matching TRBD1. Germline CDR1 reads SEHNR; CDR2 reads FQNEAQ (reference sequence). The CDR3 consists of 16 residues. V shed 5 bases, J shed 4 bases, and the junction held 9 bases outside the gene matches. The CDR3 DNA sequence: TGTGCCAGCAGCCCCCGGGACAGGTTATCCACCGGGGAGCTGTTTTTT. This translates into CASSPRDRLSTGELFF.

The J gene is TRBJ2-3, the V gene TRBV9, with TRBD2 as a possible D gene (6 bases). The CDR3 runs to 14 residues. CDR1 SGDLS and CDR2 YYNGEE come from the germline V gene. The V and J ends lost 6 bases and 4 bases respectively, with 15 bases between them. The CDR3 DNA reads as TGTGCCAGCACTAGCGTTCTTCTGGCAGATACGCAGTATTTT. Protein sequence: CASTSVLLADTQYF.

The rearrangement joins TRBV7-9 to TRBJ2-5; the D is unclear. Trimming took 5 bases from V and 3 from J, leaving 7 bases between them. There are 12 residues in the CDR3. In germline, CDR1 is SEHNR, CDR2 FQNEAQ (reference sequence). The chain's CDR3 is CASSREEETQYF. The CDR3 DNA sequence: TGTGCCAGCAGCCGAGAAGAAGAGACCCAGTACTTC.

This clone has a handful of counts. Here the CDR3 DNA reads TGCGCCAGCAGCCAAGATCTAGCGCGAGAGCAGTACTTC. Translation: CASSQDLAREQYF. The chain has TRBV4-3 and TRBJ2-7, with D possibly being TRBD2 (6 bases). Trimming removed 0 bases at V and 7 bases at J, with 10 bases between. CDR1 and CDR2 (germline): LGHNA, YSLEER. CDR3 length: 13 residues.

This chain joins TRBV28 and TRBJ2-3; 10 nucleotides agree with TRBD2. The junction had 5 bases not matched to a gene; V was cut back by 3 bases and J by 2 bases. CDR3 length: 16 residues. CDR1 and CDR2 from the germline V gene are MDHEN and SYDVKM. The CDR3 loop reads CASSFSLAGATDTQYF. CDR3 coding DNA: TGTGCCAGCAGTTTTAGCCTAGCGGGGGCCACAGATACGCAGTATTTT.

This clone was counted only a few times. CDR3 protein: CASSQDLQGTEAFF. The DNA for the CDR3 is TGTGCCAGCAGCCAAGATCTTCAGGGCACTGAAGCTTTCTTT. This chain joins TRBV14 and TRBJ1-1; D is perhaps TRBD1 (5 bases). Trimming took off 0 bases at V and 4 bases at J, with 9 bases between the two ends. The CDR3 consists of 14 residues. Germline CDR1 and CDR2: SGHDN and FVKESK.

This clone has more than one count but fewer than ten. The chain uses TRBV19 and TRBJ1-2; 8 positions match TRBD1. Germline values: CDR1 LNHDA, CDR2 SQIVND (reference sequence). Trimming removed 5 bases from V and 0 bases from J; junction bases left unmatched: 5. This CDR3 is 15 amino acids long. Written as DNA, the CDR3 is TGTGCCAGTAGTGCCTCGGGACAGGCTAACTATGGCTACACCTTC. It encodes CASSASGQANYGYTF.

This chain links TRBV10-3 with TRBJ1-6; D is possibly TRBD1 (5 bases). CDR3 length: 15 residues. CDR1 and CDR2 from the germline V gene are ENHRY and SYGVKD. With 2 bases removed from V and 7 bases from J, the gap between germline ends came to 12 bases. CDR3 amino acids: CAISEERDQNSPLHF. In DNA, the CDR3 is TGTGCCATCAGTGAGGAGAGGGACCAGAATTCACCCCTCCACTTT.

The chain links TRBV14 to TRBJ1-4; 8 bases match TRBD1. Germline CDR1 and CDR2: SGHDN and FVKESK. The CDR3 has 15 residues. The ends lost 6 bases at V and 6 bases at J; junction bases unmatched: 9. The CDR3 DNA sequence: TGTGCCAGCAGTCGACCAGGGGGCCTCGATGAAAAACTGTTTTTT. This encodes CASSRPGGLDEKLFF.

This clone has just a few counts. V is TRBV5-6 and J is TRBJ2-1; no clear D. Trimming left V 0 bases short and J 3 bases short, with 13 bases between. Germline V gene sequence: CDR1 SGHDT, CDR2 YYEEEE. CDR3 length equals 16 residues. CDR3 DNA sequence: TGTGCCAGCAGCTTGGTTCGGGCATTGGACTACAATGAGCAGTTCTTC. Protein sequence: CASSLVRALDYNEQFF.

The rearrangement uses TRBV27 and TRBJ2-3, with unresolved D. The CDR3 sequence is 15 residues long. V gave up 4 bases and J gave up 2 bases, with 13 bases separating them. Germline lookup yields CDR1 MNHEY and CDR2 SMNVEV (reference sequence). DNA of the CDR3: TGTGCCAGCAGTTATGGCAGTGAGTCCACAGATACGCAGTATTTT. Amino acids: CASSYGSESTDTQYF.